This T cell receptor (beta chain) is from a study of cytomegalovirus exposure and HLA in healthy donors (dated by TCRdb to 2017 to 2019). About the investigation overall: An earlier analysis of 550 to 700 of the donors reported approximately 270 Gb of sequence data and roughly 110 million unique TCR beta sequences from 150 million to 200 million T cells. An early release that covered approximately 600 HLA-typed donors contained approximately 320 gigabases of sequencing data and 75 million to 100 million unique TCR sequences. Of the roughly 400 genotyped donors, approximately 80% fell in the genetic ancestry cluster associated with self-reported Caucasian donors. The study aimed to test whether signatures of past pathogen exposure could be identified by cataloging public T cell receptors. The T cell repertoires of under 700 subjects were profiled by immunosequencing and related to cytomegalovirus serostatus. In addition to the first cohort of several hundred subjects, a separate validation cohort of 130 or so different subjects was used. High-throughput TCR immunosequencing, statistical association of individual TCRs with disease status, and machine learning were combined to predict cytomegalovirus infection status. In a later analysis, previously published TCR beta repertoires from about 640 donors were re-analyzed and high-resolution HLA genotyping was added so that TCR occurrence patterns could be studied. Rather than drawing on any new phenotypic data, the later analysis identified candidate immune exposures from TCR beta sequences and the way those sequences occurred across donors. An earlier analysis of several hundred of the donors applied high-throughput TCR beta sequencing to assess whether each TCR beta V gene segment acted as functional or pseudogenic. Donor age, sex, ethnicity and CMV serostatus were compiled alongside the repertoire data. In a later genetic analysis, genome-wide SNP genotypes for about 55% of the 666 donors were used, and that subset was treated as a discovery cohort. All discovery cohort repertoires had been generated on a single sequencing platform. Class I and class II HLA loci were covered by the typing at four-digit resolution. The number of donors typed differed by locus, with 629-630 for A, B, C, DRB1 and DQB1, around 500 for DQA1, some 570 for DPA1, and under 490 for DPB1. Several DR-DQ haplotypes were handled as single units for association and clustering because linkage in the cohort was strong. Among about 390 genotyped donors of the cohort, an average of about 240,000 unique TCR beta nucleotide sequences were sequenced per donor, about a sixth of them non-productive. Summary of the overall study and its limitations: Some IMGT-functional V segments, including TRBV6-2 and TRBV6-3, could not be distinguished by the 87-base-pair reads and were therefore excluded. A further reported finding was that TCR beta sequences accurately predicted the HLA-A and HLA-B alleles for most subjects in the first cohort. The study listed approximately 150 TCR beta chains as associated with cytomegalovirus. A later analysis found that HLA-associated TCR beta chains were more clonally expanded and had lower generation probabilities than equally common non-associated chains. Specific HLA alleles were associated with over 15,000 TCR beta sequences at a false discovery rate of 0.05 in a later analysis. A group of highly shared sequence variants was considered likely to be a technical artifact of the sequencing pipeline. While some public TCRs were present in many individuals, most TCR sequences turned up only very rarely across donors. A few of the identified cytomegalovirus-associated TCR beta chains were confirmed in vitro to be specific for cytomegalovirus antigens. In a later analysis, the rate of TCR association differed among HLA loci, with DRB1 alleles having the most associated TCRs and HLA-C alleles having the fewest. Compared with the approximately 710-donor mean, donors in an Asian-associated ancestry cluster had fewer N-insertions in productive TCRs, according to a later genetic analysis. An association between a missense DCLRE1C variant and V-gene and J-gene trimming of TCR beta chains was found in a later genetic analysis and replicated in an independent cohort. The cohort was sequenced for TCR beta chains only, and without alpha or paired-chain data the features that could be detected were limited. In an earlier analysis of about 600 of the donors, most TCR beta V segments appeared in productive rearrangements about 87% or about 30% of the time, broadly matching IMGT annotations. Roughly uniform sequencing depth across donors was assumed in presence/absence analyses, although this assumption may not hold. A later analysis found that most CMV-associated TCR beta chains appeared HLA-restricted, with HLA associations seemingly driven largely by CMV exposure. A later analysis reported that several top co-occurrence clusters appeared linked to parvovirus B19, influenza, CMV and Epstein-Barr virus. The earlier analysis of fewer than 750 of the donors excluded some 15 rarely observed V segments, including chromosome 9 orphons, because counts were too low. Linkage disequilibrium might explain the correlated functional status among segregating V segments, but an unknown experimental factor could not be ruled out. The authors suggested that the approach could potentially be generalized to other disease states and immunological phenotypes. In both the original and validation cohorts, the classifier was reported to diagnose cytomegalovirus status with high specificity and sensitivity. When HLA alleles, especially DR and DQ, strongly co-occurred, TCR associations were difficult to assign to individual alleles. Immune exposure information for the cohort was limited to CMV serostatus. Because some donors lacked HLA typing at each locus, the association tests relied only on the typed subset.

The cohort was made up of about 610 healthy bone marrow donors. At the time of sampling, every cohort member was nominally healthy, though immune exposures that went unrecorded were likely present. The donor tested CMV seronegative, placing the donor among the 350 to 400 seronegative members of the cohort. A peripheral blood sample was collected from each donor, and TCR beta sequencing was performed on peripheral blood mononuclear cells. Genomic DNA extraction from the blood cell samples was performed with the Qiagen DNeasy Blood Extraction Kit. Library preparation employed the immunoSEQ multiplex PCR assay. The multiplex PCR relied on a mix of 60 forward primers for TCR Vbeta segments and 13 reverse primers for TCR Jbeta segments. Amplification of the CDR3 region of rearranged TCR beta genes was performed with a multiplex PCR assay on genomic DNA. Amplified TCR beta libraries were sequenced as 87-base-pair reads on the Illumina HiSeq System. From the authors' description of their analysis: A later analysis counted approximately 84 million unique TCR beta chains across the 600 to 850 repertoires, and around 12 million of these chains were shared by at least two donors. Raw reads were error-corrected and collapsed into unique sequences by a nearest-neighbor algorithm in which closely related sequences were merged to remove PCR and sequencing errors. CDR3 sequences were aligned to IMGT reference sequences to assign V, D and J gene segments. For a sequence to be retained, at least a six-nucleotide match to both a V gene segment and a J gene segment was required. A rearrangement was called productive if the CDR3 had no stop codons and remained in frame with V and J, and every other rearrangement was called non-productive. Following IMGT convention, CDR3 was defined as the stretch from the second conserved V-encoded cysteine to the conserved J-encoded phenylalanine. The earlier analysis of about 610 of the donors excluded any sequence lacking an unambiguous match to a single V gene segment. An earlier analysis of fewer than 650 of the donors classified V segments as functional when productive rearrangements were above 56.7% and as segregating when the standard deviation between donors was above 5%. To diagnose cytomegalovirus status from the catalog of TCR beta chain sequences, a statistical classification framework was built. In a later analysis, TCR nucleotide sequences were compared against IMGT/GENE-DB human TR gene sequences so that V and J genes could be assigned. In a later analysis, CDR3 sequences and most-parsimonious VDJ recombination scenarios were assigned using the TCRdist pipeline. In a later analysis, every TCR beta chain was defined by the combination of its CDR3 amino acid sequence and its V-gene family, and reads without a unique V-gene family were dropped. To address suspected cross-contamination and a sequencing artifact, a later analysis removed around 590 highly shared, low-generation-probability nucleotide sequences. A later analysis calculated a clonal expansion index for each public chain from normalized within-repertoire ranks of inferred template counts. In a later analysis, generation probabilities were computed using a VDJ recombination model fitted to out-of-frame rearrangements, and the results were checked against IGoR. A later analysis scored TCR-TCR, TCR-HLA and TCR-CMV co-occurrence with hypergeometric tests, applying a repertoire-size bias correction to TCR pairs. False discovery rates were estimated in a later analysis by permuting HLA or CMV assignments 20 times. In a later analysis, co-occurring TCRs were grouped with DBSCAN, and TCRdist sequence similarity was added when clustering was performed within HLA-allele-positive subsets. Co-occurrence clustering excluded repertoires with fewer than 30,000 or more than 120,000 public chains, plus five with anomalous nucleotide sharing. Imported from immuneACCESS, the table was reduced by TCRdb to in-frame sequences with V and J called. These copies leave out some clones; in studies compared against another copy, an unresolved V gene accounts for under half, and the cause of the remainder is not known. V, J and clone size reflect that table, while D and trimming were determined from the DNA. The sample table records over 150,000 clones; over 70% of these occur just once. 2% to 2.5% of the sample is in the top ten clones.

A few counts support this clone. The antigen this receptor binds is unknown. No base quality values were provided; no much bigger clone lies one nucleotide off. V gives up 2 bases and J gives up 2 bases, and the segment between their germline ends measures 10 bases. The CDR1 and CDR2 encoded by the germline V gene are MNHEY and SVGAGI. Counted from cysteine to phenylalanine, this CDR3 has 15 amino acids. Just CDR3 DNA is preserved here, 45 bases in frame from base 1. Material for sequencing was PBMCs. Recombination linked TRBV6-5 to TRBJ1-5; a weak D assignment points to TRBD1 (6 bases agree). The sequence came from a woman aged 25-40 years in good health and CMV-seronegative. The CDR3 in this case is CASSYRGNGNQPQHF. The sequence in DNA is TGTGCCAGCAGTTACAGGGGGAATGGCAATCAGCCCCAGCATTTT.